One sample yielded the 28 T cell receptor beta chains listed below, sequenced in a study of tumor and adjacent non-tumor tissue in lung cancer. The template was RNA from unsorted bulk tissue. The library came from three nested PCR rounds adapted from ARM-PCR protocols. TCRdb passed the multiplex PCR reads through MiXCR, listing each CDR3 protein once. The table lists 75,000 to 95,000 distinct CDR3 sequences, about 67% of them singletons. Sequenced sample: lung tumor tissue. These TCRs come from a man between 60 and 70 years old with non-small cell lung cancer.

Note on this clonotype: A read error may produce the germline difference seen at one junction end. The rearrangement uses TRBV6-5 and TRBJ2-7; D may be TRBD1 (9 bases). The CDR3 is 15 residues long. Germline assignment: CDR1 MNHEY and CDR2 SVGAGI. Written as DNA, the CDR3 is TGTGCACGGGGACAGGGTCGGGAGGGGACCTACGAGCGGTACTTC. Translating it yields CARGQGREGTYERYF.

Only one count was recorded for this clonotype. The rearrangement uses TRBV4-2 and TRBJ2-1, with 10 bases identical to TRBD2. The CDR3 consists of 18 residues. Trimming cost V 1 base and J 6 bases; bases outside gene matches: 12. Germline loops: CDR1 LGHNA, CDR2 YNFKEQ. The CDR3 reads CASSQGIRLAGVSNEQFF. DNA for the CDR3: TGTGCCAGCAGCCAAGGTATTAGGCTAGCGGGAGTTTCCAATGAGCAGTTCTTC.

The chain links TRBV4-2 to TRBJ2-3, with 7 bases that match TRBD2. Germline V gene sequence: CDR1 LGHNA, CDR2 YNFKEQ. The CDR3 consists of 16 residues. J gave up 5 bases and V 0 bases, and 8 bases lay outside the gene matches. The CDR3 spells CASSQDPSGVIDTQYF. The CDR3 bases are TGTGCCAGCAGCCAAGATCCTAGCGGTGTCATAGATACGCAGTATTTT.

This clonotype has more than one count but fewer than ten. The V gene is TRBV21-1, the J gene TRBJ2-7; the table's D call, TRBD1, has no DNA check behind it. TRBV21-1 is a known pseudogene. The CDR3 covers 16 residues. CDR3 nucleotides: TGTGCTAGCTGTCCCCCCGGGACAGGGGTCTCCTACGAGCAGTGCTTC. Translating gives CASCPPGTGVSYEQCF.

This clonotype appeared a few times. One end of the junction fails to match germline, which may point to a read error. CDR3 DNA sequence: TGTGCCTGGAGTCAGGGACCGGCGAGCTATGGCTACATCTTC. It translates to CAWSQGPASYGYIF. The chain combines TRBV30 with TRBJ1-2; possible D gene TRBD1, 5 bases. Germline CDR1 is GTSNPN and CDR2 is SVGIG (reference sequence). The CDR3 is made up of 14 amino acids.

In its sample, this clonotype was seen once. It may be a read error: a sequence one base away is much more abundant. The chain links TRBV2 to TRBJ1-2; no clear D gene. The CDR3 sequence is 11 residues long. Germline V CDR1 and CDR2: SNHLY, FYNNEI. The CDR3 sequence: CASSDKYDYTF. As DNA, the CDR3 is TGTGCCAGCAGTGATAAGTATGACTACACCTTC.

The chain joins TRBV11-2 to TRBJ2-1; the match to TRBD2 covers 14 bases. Looked up from germline, CDR1 is SGHAT and CDR2 is FQNNGV. V was pared by 9 bases and J by 6 bases, with 19 bases of the junction left unmatched. The CDR3 spans 19 residues. The CDR3 reads CARSLGLAGVRSQVNEQFF. The CDR3 region has the DNA TGTGCCAGGAGCCTGGGACTAGCGGGAGTGCGTTCCCAGGTCAATGAGCAGTTCTTC.

There are many counts of this clonotype. The chain has TRBV6-6 and TRBJ2-1; 7 nucleotides agree with TRBD1. Germline trimming cut 4 bases from V and 8 bases from J; bases unmatched to any gene: 5. Germline V lookup: CDR1 MNHNY, CDR2 SVGAGI (reference sequence). The CDR3 is 13 amino acids. The CDR3 loop reads CASSFLQGDEQFF. CDR3 coding DNA: TGTGCCAGCAGTTTCCTCCAGGGGGATGAGCAGTTCTTC.

Concerning this clonotype: At one boundary the junction diverges from the germline segment, which might be a read error. V gene TRBV29-1 combines with J gene TRBJ2-1; TRBD2 matches at 11 bases. Per germline, CDR1 SQVTM and CDR2 ANQGSEA. This CDR3 comprises 14 residues. The CDR3 protein is CSAGLAGSSNERLF. CDR3 in DNA: TGCAGCGCTGGACTAGCGGGTTCCTCCAATGAGCGGCTCTTC.

A word on this clonotype: At one end the junction does not follow the germline gene, possibly because of a read error. V usage is TRBV12-3 or TRBV12-4 and J usage is TRBJ2-1; possibly TRBD1 for D (5 bases). The CDR3 contains 13 residues. The CDR3 DNA reads as TGTGCCAGCAGTTTAGGCAGGGTTAATGTGCAGTTCTTC. It yields the protein CASSLGRVNVQFF.

Of note for this clonotype: A single base separates this from a much larger clone, so it may be a read error. The V gene is TRBV7-9, the J gene TRBJ2-5; TRBD1 matches 7 bases. CDR3 length: 14 residues. The germline V gene has CDR1 SEHNR and CDR2 FQNEAQ (reference sequence). The CDR3 here is CAGSLVGTEETQYF. The CDR3 bases are TGTGCCGGCAGCTTAGTGGGGACAGAAGAGACCCAGTACTTC.

Concerning this clonotype itself: A clone one base away is much larger, so this may be a read error. V usage is TRBV6-1 and J usage is TRBJ2-1, with a tentative D call TRBD2 (6 bases). Germline CDR1 and CDR2: MNHNS and SASEGT. This CDR3 spans 13 amino acids. The CDR3 spells CASRHGGYNKQFF. CDR3 DNA sequence: TGTGCCAGCAGACACGGGGGTTACAATAAGCAGTTCTTC.

V is TRBV2 and J is TRBJ1-2, with TRBD1 matching 10 bases. J was trimmed by 7 bases and V by 4 bases; bases with no gene match: 3. CDR3 length: 13 amino acids. Germline assignment: CDR1 SNHLY and CDR2 FYNNEI. The CDR3 nucleotides read TGTGCCAGCAGTGGGACAGGGGGTGCTGGCTACACCTTC. Translation gives CASSGTGGAGYTF.

This clonotype was recorded at least ten times. The chain uses TRBV28 and TRBJ2-3; D is undetermined. The CDR3 sequence is 13 residues long. V was shortened by 7 bases and J by 6 bases, with 14 bases between the two germline ends. The germline V gene encodes CDR1 MDHEN and CDR2 SYDVKM. The DNA for the CDR3 is TGTGCCAGCACCCCCGCCGGGTCGGATACGCAGTATTTT. This translates into CASTPAGSDTQYF.

About this clonotype itself: One end of the junction varies from germline; a read error may be responsible. The chain joins TRBV7-9 to TRBJ2-3; no clear D. The germline V gene has CDR1 SEHNR and CDR2 FQNEAQ (reference sequence). The CDR3 runs 12 residues. CDR3 protein: CTSSFITDTQYF. CDR3 nucleotide sequence: TGTACCAGCAGCTTTATCACAGATACGCAGTATTTT.

Comments on this clonotype: A read error is possible here, since a much larger clone lies one base away. The chain joins TRBV20-1 to TRBJ2-5, with 7 bases that match TRBD2. Per the germline V gene, CDR1 is DFQATT and CDR2 is SNEGSKA (reference sequence). The CDR3 is 14 residues long. The V segment lost 5 bases and the J segment 5 bases; nucleotides outside the gene matches: 11. In nucleotides, the CDR3 is TGCAGTGCTGCCCCCCAGTACGGGGGGGAGACCCAGTACTTC. This codes for CSAAPQYGGETQYF.

This sequence joins TRBV10-2 and TRBJ2-3; 11 nucleotides align to TRBD2. Germline lookup yields CDR1 WSHSY and CDR2 SAAADI. The CDR3 has 14 amino acids. Trimming took 9 bases from V and 2 from J; bases not matched to a gene: 4. CDR3 coding DNA: TGCGCCAGTCTACTAGCGGGGGTCACAGATACGCAGTATTTT. Protein product: CASLLAGVTDTQYF.

On this clonotype itself: A much larger clone is a single base away; this may be a read error. The gene calls are TRBV7-9 and TRBJ1-4, with D possibly being TRBD1 (5 bases). V shed 5 bases and J shed 8 bases, with 18 bases lying between them. Germline values: CDR1 SEHNR, CDR2 FQNEAQ (reference sequence). The CDR3 is 15 amino acids. The CDR3 bases are TGTGCCAGCAGCATAGAAGGTGGGGACGGCGAAAAACTGTTTTTT. Translation: CASSIEGGDGEKLFF.

Details on this clonotype: One end of the junction does not line up with germline, which may come from a read error. This sequence joins TRBV11-2 and TRBJ2-5, with D unresolved. The CDR3 runs 16 residues. Germline CDR1 is SGHAT and CDR2 is FQNNGV. In DNA, the CDR3 is TGTGCCAGCTGCTTAAATCCCTCTACGGCACAAGAGGCCCAGTATTTC. Its translation: CASCLNPSTAQEAQYF.

At least ten counts were recorded for this clonotype. The chain carries TRBV5-6 and TRBJ2-3; TRBD1 is a possible D gene (6 bases). CDR3 length: 15 residues. V was clipped by 3 bases and J by 2 bases, with 13 bases between them. Per germline, CDR1 SGHDT and CDR2 YYEEEE. The CDR3 protein is CASSSDRILTDTQYF. CDR3 nucleotides: TGTGCCAGCAGCTCTGACAGGATTCTCACAGATACGCAGTATTTT.

The chain has TRBV10-3 and TRBJ1-1, with a possible D match to TRBD1 (5 bases). V was pared by 3 bases and J by 0 bases, with 14 bases between. Germline CDR1 and CDR2: ENHRY and SYGVKD. CDR3 length equals 16 residues. CDR3 nucleotide sequence: TGTGCCATCAGTGACGGGCAGGGAGGAATGAACACTGAAGCTTTCTTT. This codes for CAISDGQGGMNTEAFF.

This clonotype was counted at least ten times. This chain uses TRBV5-4 with TRBJ2-2, with D possibly TRBD1 on 5 matching bases. The CDR3 sequence is 16 residues long. With 3 bases removed from V and 0 bases from J, the gap between germline ends came to 12 bases. Per the germline V gene, CDR1 is SGHNT and CDR2 is YYREEE (reference sequence). CDR3 sequence: CASSSRTGANTGELFF. CDR3 sequence (DNA): TGTGCCAGCAGCTCTCGTACAGGAGCGAACACCGGGGAGCTGTTTTTT.

On this clonotype: Given the absence of the conserved phenylalanine or tryptophan at the CDR3 end, a read error is likely. The CDR3 sequence is CASSLAMVLSDTQYY. The CDR3 bases are TGTGCCAGCAGCTTGGCCATGGTACTGTCGGACACGCAGTATTAT. The rearrangement uses TRBV11-1 and TRBJ2-3, with unresolved D. The CDR3 is 15 residues long. From germline, CDR1 is SGHAT and CDR2 FQDESV (reference sequence). V was pared by 3 bases and J by 9 bases, with 19 bases between.

This clonotype was found many times. The chain uses TRBV20-1 and TRBJ2-1, with 12 nucleotides matching TRBD2. V trimming: 3 bases; J trimming: 6 bases; junction bases outside the gene matches: 6. CDR1 is DFQATT, CDR2 SNEGSKA, per germline (reference sequence). The CDR3 length is 15 residues. The CDR3 DNA sequence: TGCAGTGCTAGTCCGAGACTAGCGGGGGTCAATGAGCAGTTCTTC. This translates into CSASPRLAGVNEQFF.

This chain links TRBV6-1 with TRBJ2-1; D might be TRBD2 (5 bases). The CDR3 extends over 15 amino acids. Trimming removed 6 bases from V and 0 bases from J, with 12 bases in between. Germline lookup yields CDR1 MNHNS and CDR2 SASEGT. The CDR3 DNA reads TGTGCCAGCAGGCCGGGATTAAACTCCTACAATGAGCAGTTCTTC. This translates into CASRPGLNSYNEQFF.

As to this clonotype: The CDR3 carries no conserved terminal phenylalanine or tryptophan, so it likely arises from a read error. The V call is TRBV6-1, the J call TRBJ2-1, with D possibly being TRBD1 (5 bases). CDR1 and CDR2 from the germline V gene are MNHNS and SASEGT. The CDR3 extends over 14 amino acids. The DNA of the CDR3 is TGTGCCAGCAGACAGGAAAGCTCCTACGATGAGCAGTTCTCC. It is translated as CASRQESSYDEQFS.

A remark on this clonotype: A much larger clone lies a single base off, so this may be a read error. This chain joins TRBV5-1 and TRBJ2-3, with D perhaps TRBD2 (6 bases). This CDR3 is built from 16 residues. Germline V CDR1 and CDR2: SGHRS, YFSETQ. The CDR3 loop is CASSLATGVSTDTQSF. In DNA, the CDR3 is TGCGCCAGCAGCTTGGCTACGGGGGTTAGCACAGATACGCAGTCTTTT.

Many counts were recorded for this clonotype. The V gene is TRBV29-1, the J gene TRBJ2-3; possible D gene TRBD2, 5 bases. Germline V lookup: CDR1 SQVTM, CDR2 ANQGSEA. The CDR3 length is 19 residues. The ends were cut back, 1 base at V and 3 bases at J, with 26 bases in the middle. CDR3 sequence: CSVEGRDGWGARFTDTQYF. As DNA, the CDR3 is TGCAGCGTTGAAGGAAGGGATGGATGGGGAGCGAGGTTTACAGATACGCAGTATTTT.